What follows are 19 T cell receptor beta chains derived from one specimen sequenced in a study of shared clonotypes between healthy human individuals. Naive CD8 cells lacked CD45RO, underwent positive selection for CCR7 and left out terminally differentiated effector memory CD45RA+ cells. The protocol was immunoSEQ multiplex PCR, while the TCRdb copy is restricted to in-frame clones and leaves out a portion. The table shows about 2,100,000 clones, with 93% occurring only once. The specimen sequenced was naive CD8+ T cells from PBMCs. The receptors were gathered from a man between 18 and 29 years old in good health. Some clones in this sample may be carry-over from other donors' samples.

J is TRBJ2-7 and V is TRBV28, with D maybe TRBD2 (6 bases). Germline assignment: CDR1 MDHEN and CDR2 SYDVKM. There are 15 residues in the CDR3. V lost 3 bases, J lost 1 base, and 13 bases lay in between. The CDR3 sequence: CASSFQEGSSYEQYF. In DNA form, the CDR3 reads TGTGCCAGCAGTTTTCAGGAGGGGTCATCCTACGAGCAGTACTTC.

Turning to this clone: This specimen includes other DNA sequences encoding the same CDR3. V gene TRBV4-3 combines with J gene TRBJ1-1; no clear D. Between the trimmed V and J ends, which lost 1 base and 2 bases, there was a span of 8 bases. The CDR3 loop spans 14 amino acids. Germline assignment: CDR1 LGHNA and CDR2 YSLEER. In DNA form, the CDR3 reads TGCGCCAGCAGCCAAGGACGGGTAAACACTGAAGCTTTCTTT. It specifies CASSQGRVNTEAFF.

V gene TRBV14 combines with J gene TRBJ2-7, with D possibly being TRBD1 (5 bases). The CDR3 runs to 13 residues. Trimming pared 4 bases from V and 3 bases from J, leaving 10 bases between. Germline lookup yields CDR1 SGHDN and CDR2 FVKESK. CDR3 sequence: CASSPSGNYEQYF. The CDR3 bases are TGTGCCAGCAGCCCGTCAGGGAACTACGAGCAGTACTTC.

The chain employs TRBV2 and TRBJ2-7; D is tentatively TRBD1 or TRBD2 (6 bases each). Germline CDR1 SNHLY, CDR2 FYNNEI. This CDR3 spans 14 amino acids. The germline V and J ends were trimmed by 4 bases and 6 bases, with 16 bases remaining between them. The CDR3 region has the DNA TGTGCCAGCAGTGCCGGGAGACGAGGGGGCGAGCAGTACTTC. Protein product: CASSAGRRGGEQYF.

The chain has TRBV28 and TRBJ1-1, with 7 bases lining up with TRBD1. Trimming cost V 5 bases and J 5 bases; bases outside gene matches: 5. This CDR3 has 13 amino acids. Germline assignment: CDR1 MDHEN and CDR2 SYDVKM. The CDR3 reads CASSVEGATEAFF. The DNA for the CDR3 is TGTGCCAGCAGTGTTGAGGGGGCTACTGAAGCTTTCTTT. The whole variable domain, filled in from reference TRBV28 and TRBJ1-1, reads DVKVTQSSRYLVKRTGEKVFLECVQDMDHENMFWYRQDPGLGLRLIYFSYDVKMKEKGDIPEGYSVSREKKERFSLILESASTNQTSMYLCASSVEGATEAFFGQGTRLTVV.

This sequence joins TRBV28 and TRBJ2-7; possibly TRBD1 for D (6 bases). The CDR3 is made up of 17 amino acids. Trimming took off 2 bases at V and 0 bases at J, with 17 bases between the two ends. Germline V lookup: CDR1 MDHEN, CDR2 SYDVKM. The CDR3, as DNA: TGTGCCAGCAGTTTAAATCCCGGGGTACAGGGCTCCTACGAGCAGTACTTC. Its translation is CASSLNPGVQGSYEQYF.

On this clone itself: At the DNA level, this CDR3 is encoded by other sequences in the same sample as well. V gene TRBV11-2 combines with J gene TRBJ2-7; 7 bases match TRBD1. Losses at the gene ends were 5 bases for V and 3 bases for J; bases not matched to a gene: 4. This CDR3 comprises 13 residues. CDR1 and CDR2 from the germline V gene are SGHAT and FQNNGV. CDR3 nucleotides: TGTGCCAGCAGCCCGGGACAGATCTACGAGCAGTACTTC. Its translation: CASSPGQIYEQYF.

The rearrangement joins TRBV4-1 to TRBJ2-2, with 12 bases fitting TRBD1. V trimming: 6 bases; J trimming: 4 bases; junction bases outside the gene matches: 9. Germline V gene data show CDR1 as MGHRA and CDR2 as YSYEKL. This CDR3 is 17 amino acids long. The CDR3 spells CASSHRDRGLGTGELFF. In nucleotides, the CDR3 is TGCGCCAGCAGTCACCGGGACAGGGGGCTGGGCACCGGGGAGCTGTTTTTT.

The genes are TRBV11-2 and TRBJ2-7; 14 nucleotides align to TRBD2. Germline trimming cut 5 bases from V and 5 bases from J; bases unmatched to any gene: 5. The CDR3 runs to 15 residues. CDR1 is SGHAT, CDR2 FQNNGV, per germline. CDR3 sequence: CASSLGTSGSHEQYF. In DNA, the CDR3 is TGTGCCAGCAGCCTGGGGACTAGCGGGAGCCACGAGCAGTACTTC.

This clone was observed once. The CDR3 region has the DNA TGTGCCTGGACTAGCGAAGACAACTCCTACGAGCAGTACTTC. This encodes CAWTSEDNSYEQYF. V and J are TRBV30 and TRBJ2-7, with a possible D match to TRBD2 (6 bases). Trimming shortened V by 4 bases and J by 0 bases, and 13 bases separated the two germline ends. CDR1 is GTSNPN and CDR2 is SVGIG in the germline V gene (reference sequence). This CDR3 has 14 amino acids.

The J gene is TRBJ2-7, the V gene TRBV19; TRBD2 matches 12 bases. CDR1 LNHDA and CDR2 SQIVND come from the germline V gene (reference sequence). The V and J ends lost 6 bases and 0 bases, in that order; junction bases with no gene match: 3. The CDR3 is 15 amino acids. For the CDR3, the DNA is TGTGCCAGTAGGCAGACTAGCGGGAGCTCCTACGAGCAGTACTTC. Amino acids: CASRQTSGSSYEQYF.

The V and J genes are TRBV9 and TRBJ2-1, with 7 bases that match TRBD2. V was clipped by 3 bases and J by 2 bases; unmatched bases: 8. Germline lookup yields CDR1 SGDLS and CDR2 YYNGEE. This CDR3 spans 16 amino acids. The CDR3 sequence: CASSGPTSPTYNEQFF. CDR3 DNA sequence: TGTGCCAGCAGCGGCCCGACTAGCCCTACCTACAATGAGCAGTTCTTC.

The genes are TRBV14 and TRBJ2-7; no firm D call. Germline CDR1 and CDR2: SGHDN and FVKESK. V lost 2 bases to trimming and J lost 6 bases, with 11 bases between them. The length of the CDR3 is 13 residues. The CDR3 loop reads CASSQPSRREQYF. CDR3 nucleotides: TGTGCCAGCAGCCAACCTTCCCGGCGCGAGCAGTACTTC.

The rearrangement links TRBV2 to TRBJ1-4; D is perhaps TRBD1 (5 bases). V lost 4 bases and J lost 1, with 19 bases in between. Germline V gene data show CDR1 as SNHLY and CDR2 as FYNNEI. The CDR3 loop spans 18 amino acids. The DNA of the CDR3 is TGTGCCAGCAGTGTGGAAGCGGTCCTTAGGGGAACTAATGAAAAACTGTTTTTT. Translation gives CASSVEAVLRGTNEKLFF.

This chain links TRBV4-2 with TRBJ2-7; 8 positions match TRBD2. J lost 3 bases, V lost 4 bases, and 8 bases had no gene match. This CDR3 contains 15 residues. In germline, CDR1 is LGHNA, CDR2 YNFKEQ. The CDR3 here is CASSPVAGTDYEQYF. The CDR3 DNA is TGTGCCAGCAGCCCAGTAGCGGGAACGGACTACGAGCAGTACTTC.

The CDR3: CASSQVKVSPWEQFF. CDR3 DNA sequence: TGTGCCAGCAGCCAAGTAAAGGTCTCGCCGTGGGAGCAGTTCTTC. The chain couples TRBV14 to TRBJ2-1; D uncertain. Trimming pared 1 base from V and 10 bases from J, leaving 17 bases between. Germline CDR1 SGHDN, CDR2 FVKESK. This CDR3 comprises 15 residues.

The chain carries TRBV6-5 and TRBJ2-1, with TRBD2 identical over 11 bases. The trim removed 2 bases at V and 9 bases at J, leaving 3 bases unmatched. The CDR3 has 14 amino acids. Germline V gene lookup returns CDR1 MNHEY and CDR2 SVGAGI. This chain's CDR3 is CASSYPGLAAEQFF. CDR3 DNA: TGTGCCAGCAGTTACCCGGGACTAGCGGCTGAGCAGTTCTTC.

V gene TRBV27 combines with J gene TRBJ2-7, with a possible D match to TRBD2 (5 bases). V lost 3 bases, J lost 0 bases, and 9 bases lay in between. The length of the CDR3 is 14 residues. CDR1 and CDR2 from the germline V gene are MNHEY and SMNVEV (reference sequence). CDR3 DNA: TGTGCCAGCAGTTTTTTACGGGACTCCTACGAGCAGTACTTC. The encoded protein is CASSFLRDSYEQYF.

V is TRBV10-3 and J is TRBJ2-1; 10 bases line up with TRBD2. Unmatched junction bases numbered 14, after V lost 4 bases and J lost 5 bases. The CDR3 is 18 amino acids. The germline CDR1 and CDR2 sequences are ENHRY and SYGVKD. The CDR3 protein is CAISVNRISGRGNNEQFF. DNA of the CDR3: TGTGCCATCAGTGTAAACCGGATCAGCGGGAGGGGAAACAATGAGCAGTTCTTC.